Here is one T cell receptor (beta chain) with its context. This entry comes from a study of blood T cell repertoires in COVID-19. Overall study: The cDNA or gDNA used as material had been derived from T cells, B-cell-depleted T cells, or PBMCs.

The protocol was immunoSEQ multiplex PCR, while the TCRdb copy is restricted to in-frame clones and leaves out a portion. This table has 55,000 to 80,000 clones, roughly nine tenths appearing once. CDR1 MNHEY and CDR2 SVGEGT come from the germline V gene. The V end lost 3 bases, the J end lost 1 base, and 16 bases lay between the germline ends. This CDR3 spans 17 amino acids. This sequence was found in a man in his fifties with acute or convalescent COVID-19. This chain links TRBV6-2 or TRBV6-3 with TRBJ2-1; possibly TRBD2 for D (6 bases). Source material: peripheral blood. The CDR3: CASSYDPTGGSYNEQFF. Here the CDR3 DNA reads TGTGCCAGCAGTTATGACCCCACTGGAGGGTCCTACAATGAGCAGTTCTTC.